The source of this TCR beta chain is a study of blood T cell repertoires in COVID-19. Background on the study: Acute and convalescent COVID-19 specimens originated in the United States, Italy and Spain. Sample material is recorded as cDNA or gDNA derived from T cells, B-cell-depleted T cells, or PBMCs.

In the original processing: Researchers report that nucleated cell counts were estimated from reference gene primer amplification. The assay was immunoSEQ multiplex PCR, and TCRdb's table has in-frame clones only and misses some. Clone size and V and J calls were adopted from that table, with D and trimming inferred from the DNA. The sample carries about 68,000 clones, 70% to 90% recorded once. CDR1 and CDR2 from the germline V gene are MGHDK and SYGVNS. The CDR3 has 14 residues. V shed 2 bases and J shed 5 bases, with 12 bases lying between them. The sample comprised peripheral blood. V gene TRBV25-1 combines with J gene TRBJ2-5, with D possibly matching TRBD2 (5 bases). The origin of this receptor is a woman aged 60-75 years with acute or convalescent COVID-19. DNA of the CDR3: TGTGCCAGCAGTGAACCCCCTAGAGGGGAGACCCAGTACTTC. Translated: CASSEPPRGETQYF.